This T cell receptor beta chain appears in the sequencing data of a study of CD8 T cells in ankylosing spondylitis. Whole-study results and caveats: There was a TCR beta motif, made of fewer than 10 highly homologous variants, that appeared characteristic of ankylosing spondylitis blood.

Trimming stripped 4 bases from V and 3 bases from J, with 10 bases between. Germline assignment: CDR1 LGHDT and CDR2 YNNKEL (reference sequence). The length of the CDR3 is 14 residues. This clonotype was detected ten times or more. The antigen is unknown. Quantitative 5'-RACE with molecular barcodes generated TCR beta libraries. From the 5' RACE reads, TCRdb called clonotypes with MiXCR, one entry per CDR3 protein. The sample shows some 130,000 distinct CDR3 sequences, 9.5% to 12% of them seen only once. The TCR sequence derives from a female donor with ankylosing spondylitis or in good health (not recorded which). V gene TRBV3-1 combines with J gene TRBJ1-3, with D unresolved. Sample: blood, either unsorted or a sorted T cell fraction (not recorded which). The CDR3 here is CASSPVGFGNTIYF. DNA of the CDR3: TGTGCCAGCAGCCCAGTCGGCTTTGGAAACACCATATATTTT.